The clone carrying this TCR beta chain turned up a few times. This specimen belongs to a study of T cell changes during pregnancy in multiple sclerosis. The CDR3 contains 15 residues. Germline V gene sequence: CDR1 SEHNR, CDR2 FQNEAQ (reference sequence). Between the trimmed V and J ends, which lost 4 bases and 2 bases, there was a span of 12 bases. Here immunoSEQ multiplex PCR was the method, and the copy in TCRdb shows in-frame clones only, minus some. The table lists 40,000 to 45,000 clones, about 91% of them singletons, with roughly 1.1% in the top ten. This specimen was CD4+ T cells from peripheral blood mononuclear cells, taken in the first trimester of pregnancy. This sequence was found in a female donor with multiple sclerosis, enrolled in a pregnancy study. The chain couples TRBV7-9 to TRBJ1-5, with D possibly matching TRBD1 (6 bases). CDR3 sequence reads: CASSSGVFGNQPQHF. The CDR3 coding sequence is TGTGCCAGCAGCTCAGGGGTCTTTGGCAATCAGCCCCAGCATTTT.